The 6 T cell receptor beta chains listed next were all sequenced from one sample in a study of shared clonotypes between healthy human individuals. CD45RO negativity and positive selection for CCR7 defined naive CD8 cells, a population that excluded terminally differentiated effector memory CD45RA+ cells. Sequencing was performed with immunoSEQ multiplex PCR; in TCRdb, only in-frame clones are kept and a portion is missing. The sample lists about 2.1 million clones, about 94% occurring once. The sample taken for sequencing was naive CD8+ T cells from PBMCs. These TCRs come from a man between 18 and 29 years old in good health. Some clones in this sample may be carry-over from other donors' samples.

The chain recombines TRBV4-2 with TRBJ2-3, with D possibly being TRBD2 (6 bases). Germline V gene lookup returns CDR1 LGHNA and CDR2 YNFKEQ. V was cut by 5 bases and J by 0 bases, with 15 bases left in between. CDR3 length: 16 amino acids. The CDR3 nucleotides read TGTGCCAGCAGCATAGGCTGGGCGGGGAGCACAGATACGCAGTATTTT. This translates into CASSIGWAGSTDTQYF.

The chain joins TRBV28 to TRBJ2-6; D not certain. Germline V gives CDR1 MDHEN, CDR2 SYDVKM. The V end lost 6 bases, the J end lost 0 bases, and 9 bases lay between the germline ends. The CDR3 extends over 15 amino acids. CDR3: CASRVFGSGANVLTF. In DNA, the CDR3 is TGTGCCAGCAGGGTTTTCGGCTCTGGGGCCAACGTCCTGACTTTC.

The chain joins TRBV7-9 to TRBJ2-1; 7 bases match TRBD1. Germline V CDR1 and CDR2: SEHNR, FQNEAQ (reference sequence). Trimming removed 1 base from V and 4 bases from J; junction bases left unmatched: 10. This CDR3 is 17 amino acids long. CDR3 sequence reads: CASSLVPTGPKYNEQFF. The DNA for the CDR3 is TGTGCCAGCAGCTTAGTCCCGACAGGGCCAAAATACAATGAGCAGTTCTTC.

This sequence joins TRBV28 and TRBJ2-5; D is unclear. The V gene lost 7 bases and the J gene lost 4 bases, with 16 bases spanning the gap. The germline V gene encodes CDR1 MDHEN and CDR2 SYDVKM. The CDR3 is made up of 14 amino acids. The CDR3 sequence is CASTDLGGPETQYF. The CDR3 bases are TGTGCCAGCACCGATCTAGGTGGGCCAGAGACCCAGTACTTC. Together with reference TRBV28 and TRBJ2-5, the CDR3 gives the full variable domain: DVKVTQSSRYLVKRTGEKVFLECVQDMDHENMFWYRQDPGLGLRLIYFSYDVKMKEKGDIPEGYSVSREKKERFSLILESASTNQTSMYLCASTDLGGPETQYFGPGTRLLVL.

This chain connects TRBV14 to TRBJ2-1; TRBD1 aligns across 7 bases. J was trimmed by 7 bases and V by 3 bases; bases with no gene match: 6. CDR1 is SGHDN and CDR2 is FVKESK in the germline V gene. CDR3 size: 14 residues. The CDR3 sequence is CASSQEFRGNEQFF. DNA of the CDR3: TGTGCCAGCAGCCAGGAATTCAGGGGGAATGAGCAGTTCTTC.

The CDR3 loop is CASSEKTPGWRNEQFF. The CDR3 DNA follows: TGTGCCAGCAGTGAAAAGACTCCGGGATGGCGCAATGAGCAGTTCTTC. This sequence joins TRBV25-1 and TRBJ2-1, with D possibly being TRBD2 (5 bases). V dropped 2 bases and J dropped 6 bases, with 17 bases sitting between them. Germline values: CDR1 MGHDK, CDR2 SYGVNS. The CDR3 is made up of 16 amino acids.